A single sample gave rise to the 14 T cell receptor beta chains below, sequenced in a study of patients and donors after allogeneic stem cell transplantation. TCRdb recomputed calls from the RT-PCR reads with MiXCR, one row per CDR3 protein. The table records approximately 150,000 distinct CDR3 sequences, more than 20% of them present only once. The sequenced sample consisted of blood, either unsorted or a sorted T cell fraction (not recorded which). Source of these receptors: a human donor who was either an allogeneic HSCT recipient or a stem cell or donor lymphocyte infusion donor (not recorded which). It is not recorded whose cells these are; they may come from a transplant donor.

This chain connects TRBV5-1 to TRBJ1-2; TRBD1 is a possible D gene (6 bases). The CDR3 spans 18 residues. Germline V gives CDR1 SGHRS, CDR2 YFSETQ. Trimming removed 2 bases at V and 3 bases at J, with 23 bases between. CDR3: CASSFGIRMTTGDYGYTF. CDR3 sequence (DNA): TGCGCCAGCAGCTTCGGAATTCGGATGACGACAGGAGACTATGGCTACACCTTC.

This clonotype was observed a handful of times. The chain uses TRBV3-1 and TRBJ2-1; 9 bases line up with TRBD2. CDR3 length: 16 amino acids. CDR1 LGHDT and CDR2 YNNKEL come from the germline V gene (reference sequence). The V segment lost 0 bases and the J segment 6 bases; nucleotides outside the gene matches: 6. For the CDR3, the DNA is TGTGCCAGCAGCCAAGATAGGCTAGCGGGAATCAATGAGCAGTTCTTC. Amino acid sequence: CASSQDRLAGINEQFF.

The sample holds many counts of this clonotype. The genes are TRBV7-2 and TRBJ1-2; maybe TRBD1 (6 bases). The germline CDR1 and CDR2 sequences are SGHTA and FQGNSA. The V end lost 8 bases, the J end lost 2 bases, and 12 bases lay between the germline ends. This CDR3 is built from 13 residues. The CDR3 nucleotides are TGTGCCAGCGTACTACAGGGAAACTATGGCTACACCTTC. Protein sequence: CASVLQGNYGYTF.

This sequence joins TRBV20-1 and TRBJ2-7; 8 bases line up with TRBD1. The CDR3 extends over 14 amino acids. The junction had 9 bases not matched to a gene; V was cut back by 6 bases and J by 2 bases. Germline CDR1 is DFQATT and CDR2 is SNEGSKA (reference sequence). This CDR3 reads CSARPGTGPYEQYF. The CDR3, as DNA: TGCAGTGCAAGACCCGGGACAGGTCCCTACGAGCAGTACTTC.

The V call is TRBV18, the J call TRBJ2-3; 7 nucleotides match TRBD1. V was pared by 3 bases and J by 3 bases, with 6 bases of the junction left unmatched. CDR1 KGHSH and CDR2 LQKENI come from the germline V gene. The CDR3 is 15 residues long. CDR3 nucleotide sequence: TGTGCCAGCTCACCCCCCCGACAGGGAACAGATACGCAGTATTTT. Protein: CASSPPRQGTDTQYF. The whole variable domain, filled in from reference TRBV18 and TRBJ2-3, reads NAGVMQNPRHLVRRRGQEARLRCSPMKGHSHVYWYRQLPEEGLKFMVYLQKENIIDESGMPKERFSAEFPKEGPSILRIQQVVRGDSAAYFCASSPPRQGTDTQYFGPGTRLTVL.

The V gene is TRBV12-3 or TRBV12-4, the J gene TRBJ1-5, with D unclear. CDR3 size: 16 residues. V was shortened by 6 bases and J by 3 bases, with 18 bases between the two germline ends. The CDR3 sequence is CASSSDPGQVNQPQHF. The CDR3 DNA sequence: TGTGCCAGCAGCAGTGACCCCGGGCAGGTCAATCAGCCCCAGCATTTT.

The chain links TRBV5-1 to TRBJ1-4; D gene uncertain. CDR1 is SGHRS and CDR2 is YFSETQ in the germline V gene. The CDR3 has 14 residues. With 0 bases removed from V and 5 bases from J, the gap between germline ends came to 8 bases. The CDR3 protein is CASSLGGLNEKLFF. CDR3 in DNA: TGCGCCAGCAGCTTGGGAGGGTTGAATGAAAAACTGTTTTTT.

The rearrangement joins TRBV19 to TRBJ1-2; D unresolved. Germline V gene lookup returns CDR1 LNHDA and CDR2 SQIVND (reference sequence). The CDR3 has 14 residues. The V gene lost 6 bases and the J gene lost 2 bases, with 13 bases spanning the gap. CDR3 in amino acids: CASRWKGQNYGYTF. CDR3 bases: TGTGCCAGTAGATGGAAAGGGCAAAACTATGGCTACACCTTC.

At least ten counts were recorded for this clonotype. The rearrangement links TRBV21-1 to TRBJ1-5. TRBV21-1 is labeled a pseudogene. This CDR3 region has 15 residues. The CDR3 region is CASSKAEWGLQPQHF. The CDR3 region has the DNA TGTGCCAGCAGCAAAGCAGAGTGGGGACTTCAGCCCCAGCATTTT.

The rearrangement uses TRBV12-3 or TRBV12-4 and TRBJ1-5; TRBD1 might be the D (5 bases). This CDR3 contains 14 residues. Between the trimmed V and J ends, which lost 1 base and 5 bases, there was a span of 9 bases. CDR3 sequence reads: CASSLGGWDQPQHF. CDR3 DNA: TGTGCCAGCAGTTTAGGGGGGTGGGATCAGCCCCAGCATTTT.

This clonotype was seen only a few times. This chain connects TRBV9 to TRBJ2-7; TRBD1 aligns across 7 bases. Germline loops: CDR1 SGDLS, CDR2 YYNGEE. This CDR3 is built from 14 residues. With 2 bases clipped from V and 6 bases from J, the junction kept 8 bases outside the gene matches. The CDR3 here is CASSVDRALSEQYF. The CDR3 coding sequence is TGTGCCAGCAGCGTCGACAGGGCTTTGAGCGAGCAGTACTTC.

The chain has TRBV10-3 and TRBJ2-7, with 10 bases that match TRBD1. The ends lost 3 bases at V and 3 bases at J; junction bases unmatched: 5. The CDR3 totals 15 residues. Germline CDR1 is ENHRY and CDR2 is SYGVKD. The CDR3 here is CAISEGDRGLYEQYF. Here the CDR3 DNA reads TGTGCCATCAGTGAAGGAGACAGGGGGCTCTACGAGCAGTACTTC.

V gene TRBV15 combines with J gene TRBJ1-1; 9 bases fit TRBD1. V gave up 8 bases and J gave up 6 bases; unmatched junction bases: 13. The CDR3 loop spans 15 amino acids. The germline V gene has CDR1 LNHNV and CDR2 YYDKDF (reference sequence). Here the CDR3 DNA reads TGTGCCACCCAAACCGGACAGGGGAACACTGCTGAAGCTTTCTTT. Amino acid sequence: CATQTGQGNTAEAFF.

This clonotype turned up a few times. The chain recombines TRBV20-1 with TRBJ1-6; 11 nucleotides agree with TRBD1. Looked up from germline, CDR1 is DFQATT and CDR2 is SNEGSKA (reference sequence). J lost 11 bases, V lost 6 bases, and 6 bases had no gene match. CDR3 length: 13 residues. CDR3 in DNA: TGCAGTGCCAACGGGGACAGGGGGACACCCCTCCACTTT. This sequence encodes CSANGDRGTPLHF.